This is a list of T cell receptor beta chains from one sample in a study of tissue T cells after allogeneic stem cell transplantation. The assay was immunoSEQ multiplex PCR, and TCRdb's table has in-frame clones only and misses some. Here the sample spans 20,000 to 30,000 clones, less than 75% being singletons. Sequences were derived from tissue from the ileum, sampled at autopsy. These receptor sequences come from a female donor older than 55 with lung cancer. Each CDR3 is given with its conserved first and last residue. Each record gives: CDR3 protein, CDR3 DNA, clone size, D gene, J gene, CDR3 length, V gene. A D gene is named only where the DNA matches it firmly. Not all rows give a size; the values are once, few, many and, for expanded clones, a class.

cdr3_aa: CASSLGQLLNSPLHF
cdr3_nt: TGTGCCAGCAGCCTAGGACAGCTCCTAAATTCACCCCTCCACTTT
clone_size: NA
d_call: NA
j_call: TRBJ1-6
cdr3_length: 15
v_call: TRBV3-1/TRBV3-2

cdr3_aa: CAWSVPPRSSGNTIYF
cdr3_nt: TGTGCCTGGAGTGTACCCCCACGCAGTTCTGGAAACACCATATATTTT
clone_size: NA
d_call: NA
j_call: TRBJ1-3
cdr3_length: 16
v_call: TRBV30

cdr3_aa: CASSAGSGGARDTQYF
cdr3_nt: TGTGCCAGCAGCGCCGGTAGCGGGGGGGCCCGAGATACGCAGTATTTT
clone_size: NA
d_call: TRBD2
j_call: TRBJ2-3
cdr3_length: 16
v_call: TRBV7-2

cdr3_aa: CASSLTSGRAREQFF
cdr3_nt: TGTGCCAGCTCACTGACTAGCGGGAGGGCGCGTGAGCAGTTCTTC
clone_size: NA
d_call: TRBD2
j_call: TRBJ2-1
cdr3_length: 15
v_call: TRBV18

cdr3_aa: CASSYREMTPLHF
cdr3_nt: TGTGCCAGCAGTTATAGGGAGATGACACCCCTCCACTTT
clone_size: NA
d_call: NA
j_call: TRBJ1-6
cdr3_length: 13
v_call: TRBV2

cdr3_aa: CASSLSQPPETQYF
cdr3_nt: TGTGCCAGCAGCTTGTCACAGCCTCCAGAGACCCAGTACTTC
clone_size: NA
d_call: NA
j_call: TRBJ2-5
cdr3_length: 14
v_call: TRBV5-8

cdr3_aa: CASRPQGATYNEQFF
cdr3_nt: TGTGCCAGCAGGCCACAGGGGGCTACCTACAATGAGCAGTTCTTC
clone_size: NA
d_call: TRBD1
j_call: TRBJ2-1
cdr3_length: 15
v_call: TRBV2

cdr3_aa: CASSLGPSAGELFF
cdr3_nt: TGTGCCAGCAGCTTAGGGCCTAGCGCCGGGGAGCTGTTTTTT
clone_size: few
d_call: NA
j_call: TRBJ2-2
cdr3_length: 14
v_call: TRBV7-2

cdr3_aa: CASTLHRGDGYTF
cdr3_nt: TGTGCCAGCACCTTACACAGGGGAGATGGCTACACCTTC
clone_size: NA
d_call: TRBD1
j_call: TRBJ1-2
cdr3_length: 13
v_call: TRBV6-1

cdr3_aa: CASSFVGVAKNIQYF
cdr3_nt: TGTGCCAGCAGCTTTGTCGGGGTAGCCAAAAACATTCAGTACTTC
clone_size: NA
d_call: NA
j_call: TRBJ2-4
cdr3_length: 15
v_call: TRBV11-3

cdr3_aa: CASRPDEGPLHF
cdr3_nt: TGTGCCAGCAGACCGGACGAGGGGCCCCTCCACTTT
clone_size: NA
d_call: NA
j_call: TRBJ1-6
cdr3_length: 12
v_call: TRBV7-2

cdr3_aa: CASSFARAGNEQFF
cdr3_nt: TGTGCCAGCAGTTTTGCTAGGGCAGGCAATGAGCAGTTCTTC
clone_size: NA
d_call: NA
j_call: TRBJ2-1
cdr3_length: 14
v_call: TRBV27

cdr3_aa: CASSLWRGGSYEQYF
cdr3_nt: TGTGCCAGCAGCTTATGGAGGGGTGGCTCCTACGAGCAGTACTTC
clone_size: NA
d_call: NA
j_call: TRBJ2-7
cdr3_length: 15
v_call: TRBV7-9

cdr3_aa: CASSLGYAGDTQYF
cdr3_nt: TGTGCCAGCAGTTTAGGGTATGCAGGGGATACGCAGTATTTT
clone_size: NA
d_call: NA
j_call: TRBJ2-3
cdr3_length: 14
v_call: TRBV27

cdr3_aa: CASSPSVLPAKNIQYF
cdr3_nt: TGTGCCAGCTCACCAAGTGTACTTCCAGCCAAAAACATTCAGTACTTC
clone_size: once
d_call: NA
j_call: TRBJ2-4
cdr3_length: 16
v_call: TRBV18

cdr3_aa: CASSIGKTGPLGYYNEQFF
cdr3_nt: TGTGCCAGTAGTATAGGCAAGACAGGGCCCTTAGGATACTACAATGAGCAGTTCTTC
clone_size: NA
d_call: TRBD1
j_call: TRBJ2-1
cdr3_length: 19
v_call: TRBV19

cdr3_aa: CASSLEGDRVFGGYTF
cdr3_nt: TGCGCCAGCAGCTTGGAAGGGGACAGGGTATTCGGTGGCTACACCTTC
clone_size: NA
d_call: TRBD1
j_call: TRBJ1-2
cdr3_length: 16
v_call: TRBV5-1

cdr3_aa: CATGELINSPLHF
cdr3_nt: TGTGCCACCGGGGAACTAATAAATTCACCCCTCCACTTT
clone_size: NA
d_call: NA
j_call: TRBJ1-6
cdr3_length: 13
v_call: TRBV6-5

cdr3_aa: CAISESSLMQEAFF
cdr3_nt: TGTGCCATCAGTGAGTCCTCCTTGATGCAAGAAGCTTTCTTT
clone_size: large
d_call: NA
j_call: TRBJ1-1
cdr3_length: 14
v_call: TRBV10-3

cdr3_aa: CASSQGGPGTSGYNEQFF
cdr3_nt: TGCGCCAGCAGCCAAGGAGGGCCCGGGACTAGCGGATACAATGAGCAGTTCTTC
clone_size: NA
d_call: TRBD2
j_call: TRBJ2-1
cdr3_length: 18
v_call: TRBV4-3

cdr3_aa: CAWGGQSEAFF
cdr3_nt: TGTGCCTGGGGCGGACAGTCTGAAGCTTTCTTT
clone_size: NA
d_call: NA
j_call: TRBJ1-1
cdr3_length: 11
v_call: TRBV30

cdr3_aa: CASSLGASSTGQHF
cdr3_nt: TGTGCCAGCAGCTTAGGGGCCTCCTCGACGGGCCAGCATTTT
clone_size: NA
d_call: NA
j_call: TRBJ1-5
cdr3_length: 14
v_call: TRBV7-6

cdr3_aa: CASSHPGQGNTEAFF
cdr3_nt: TGTGCCAGCAGCCACCCGGGACAGGGTAACACTGAAGCTTTCTTT
clone_size: NA
d_call: TRBD1
j_call: TRBJ1-1
cdr3_length: 15
v_call: TRBV5-5

cdr3_aa: CAWSPGDYGYTF
cdr3_nt: TGTGCCTGGAGTCCAGGTGACTATGGCTACACCTTC
clone_size: NA
d_call: NA
j_call: TRBJ1-2
cdr3_length: 12
v_call: TRBV30

cdr3_aa: CASTRTSGGPTDTQYF
cdr3_nt: TGTGCCAGTACCCGGACTAGCGGGGGGCCCACAGATACGCAGTATTTT
clone_size: NA
d_call: TRBD2
j_call: TRBJ2-3
cdr3_length: 16
v_call: TRBV19

cdr3_aa: CASSPNYEQFF
cdr3_nt: TGTGCCAGCAGTCCCAATTATGAGCAGTTCTTC
clone_size: NA
d_call: NA
j_call: TRBJ2-1
cdr3_length: 11
v_call: TRBV7-2

cdr3_aa: CASSLDVVGGRPDTQYF
cdr3_nt: TGTGCCAGCAGCTTAGATGTGGTTGGGGGTCGCCCAGATACGCAGTATTTT
clone_size: NA
d_call: NA
j_call: TRBJ2-3
cdr3_length: 17
v_call: TRBV11-3

cdr3_aa: CASTLRYPNTGELFF
cdr3_nt: TGTGCCAGTACTCTAAGGTACCCAAACACCGGGGAGCTGTTTTTT
clone_size: NA
d_call: NA
j_call: TRBJ2-2
cdr3_length: 15
v_call: TRBV19

cdr3_aa: CASSRTGFNYGYTF
cdr3_nt: TGCGCCAGCAGCCGGACAGGGTTTAACTATGGCTACACCTTC
clone_size: NA
d_call: TRBD1
j_call: TRBJ1-2
cdr3_length: 14
v_call: TRBV5-1

cdr3_aa: CASSPGSGAYEQFF
cdr3_nt: TGTGCCAGCTCACCAGGGAGCGGGGCCTATGAGCAGTTCTTC
clone_size: NA
d_call: TRBD2
j_call: TRBJ2-1
cdr3_length: 14
v_call: TRBV18

cdr3_aa: CASSQAPGTAGTGELFF
cdr3_nt: TGCGCCAGCAGCCAAGCCCCCGGGACAGCGGGAACCGGGGAGCTGTTTTTT
clone_size: once
d_call: NA
j_call: TRBJ2-2
cdr3_length: 17
v_call: TRBV4-3

cdr3_aa: CASSQLWGQADYNAFF
cdr3_nt: TGTGCCAGCAGCCAGCTATGGGGACAGGCAGATTACAATGCTTTCTTT
clone_size: NA
d_call: TRBD1
j_call: TRBJ1-1
cdr3_length: 16
v_call: TRBV5-6

cdr3_aa: CASSPQVNTEAFF
cdr3_nt: TGTGCCAGCTCACCCCAAGTGAACACTGAAGCTTTCTTT
clone_size: NA
d_call: NA
j_call: TRBJ1-1
cdr3_length: 13
v_call: TRBV18

cdr3_aa: CASSADRGRAHNEQFF
cdr3_nt: TGTGCCAGCTCAGCAGACAGGGGGCGAGCCCACAATGAGCAGTTCTTC
clone_size: NA
d_call: TRBD1
j_call: TRBJ2-1
cdr3_length: 16
v_call: TRBV18

cdr3_aa: CASSPRLAGGLSSSTDTQYF
cdr3_nt: TGTGCCAGCTCACCACGACTAGCGGGGGGACTATCGTCTAGCACAGATACGCAGTATTTT
clone_size: NA
d_call: TRBD2
j_call: TRBJ2-3
cdr3_length: 20
v_call: TRBV18

cdr3_aa: CASSEVGGSGANVLTF
cdr3_nt: TGTGCCAGCAGCGAAGTTGGGGGGTCTGGGGCCAACGTCCTGACTTTC
clone_size: NA
d_call: NA
j_call: TRBJ2-6
cdr3_length: 16
v_call: TRBV7-8

cdr3_aa: CASSAGRTGETQYF
cdr3_nt: TGTGCCAGCAGCGCCGGGAGGACAGGGGAGACCCAGTACTTC
clone_size: NA
d_call: NA
j_call: TRBJ2-5
cdr3_length: 14
v_call: TRBV9

cdr3_aa: CATSESDRGTEAGELFF
cdr3_nt: TGTGCCACCAGTGAATCTGACAGGGGTACGGAGGCCGGGGAGCTGTTTTTT
clone_size: few
d_call: TRBD1
j_call: TRBJ2-2
cdr3_length: 17
v_call: TRBV24-1

cdr3_aa: CASSSMVGQGNSQRSYEQYF
cdr3_nt: TGTGCCAGCAGCTCCATGGTCGGACAGGGGAATTCCCAACGATCCTACGAGCAGTACTTC
clone_size: NA
d_call: TRBD1
j_call: TRBJ2-7
cdr3_length: 20
v_call: TRBV11-3

cdr3_aa: CASSFERGTYEQYF
cdr3_nt: TGTGCCAGCAGCTTCGAACGGGGCACCTACGAGCAGTACTTC
clone_size: NA
d_call: NA
j_call: TRBJ2-7
cdr3_length: 14
v_call: TRBV11-2

cdr3_aa: CASSLTGLGYTF
cdr3_nt: TGTGCCAGCAGCTTGACCGGTTTGGGCTACACCTTC
clone_size: NA
d_call: NA
j_call: TRBJ1-2
cdr3_length: 12
v_call: TRBV5-6